The clone carrying this TCR beta chain showed up just a few times. These data originate in a study of OX40 agonist ivuxolimab in advanced cancers. At the level of the study: Patients got intravenous ivuxolimab at 0.01 to 10 mg/kg every 2 weeks.

Trimming stripped 6 bases from V and 2 bases from J, with 10 bases between. Germline CDR1 and CDR2: MNHEY and SVGAGI. The CDR3 runs 13 residues. Here immunoSEQ multiplex PCR was the method, and the copy in TCRdb shows in-frame clones only, minus some. The sample includes about 64,000 clones, around 87% of them seen just once. The clonotype comes from an adult with an advanced solid tumor such as melanoma, head and neck, liver or kidney cancer. The sequencing used CD4+ or CD8+ T cells sorted from blood, collected in a trial of the OX40 agonist ivuxolimab. The chain carries TRBV6-5 and TRBJ1-1, with D perhaps matching TRBD1 (6 bases). This chain's CDR3 is CASSLGGNTEAFF. In nucleotides, the CDR3 is TGTGCCAGCAGCCTAGGGGGTAACACTGAAGCTTTCTTT.